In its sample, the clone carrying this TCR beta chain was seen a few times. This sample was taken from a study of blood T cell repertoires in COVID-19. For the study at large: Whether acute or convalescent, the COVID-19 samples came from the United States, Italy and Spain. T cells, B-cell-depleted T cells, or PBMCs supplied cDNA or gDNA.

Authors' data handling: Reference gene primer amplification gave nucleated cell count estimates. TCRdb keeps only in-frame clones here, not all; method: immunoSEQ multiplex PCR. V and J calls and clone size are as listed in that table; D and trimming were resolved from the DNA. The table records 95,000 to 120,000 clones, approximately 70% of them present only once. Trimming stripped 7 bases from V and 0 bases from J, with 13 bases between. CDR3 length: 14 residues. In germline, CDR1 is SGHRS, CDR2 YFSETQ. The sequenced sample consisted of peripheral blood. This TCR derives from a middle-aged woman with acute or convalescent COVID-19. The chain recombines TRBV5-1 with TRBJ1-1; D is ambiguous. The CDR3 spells CASRAYEMNTEAFF. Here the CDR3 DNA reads TGCGCCAGCCGCGCCTACGAGATGAACACTGAAGCTTTCTTT.